The 9 T cell receptor beta chains below all came from one sample that was sequenced in a study of cytomegalovirus exposure and HLA in healthy donors. It was with 60 Vbeta and 13 Jbeta primers that the PCR ran. The repertoire was sequenced with immunoSEQ multiplex PCR; TCRdb's copy has only in-frame clones and lacks some. The table records 160,000 or so clones, 80% of them present only once. What was sequenced was PBMCs. The origin of the receptors is a man in his late teens or twenties in good health and CMV-seropositive.

CDR3 amino acids: CASSLAGSSYNEQFF. In DNA form, the CDR3 reads TGTGCCAGCAGCCTAGCGGGTAGCTCCTACAATGAGCAGTTCTTC. The chain uses TRBV11-3 and TRBJ2-1, with TRBD2 identical over 8 bases. The CDR3 runs 15 residues. The V gene end was trimmed by 5 bases and the J gene end by 0 bases; junction bases not matched to a gene: 3. Germline CDR1 SGHNT, CDR2 YENEEA.

V and J are TRBV7-8 and TRBJ2-1; TRBD2 matches at 8 bases. Germline assignment: CDR1 SGHVS and CDR2 FQNEAQ. CDR3 length: 16 residues. J gave up 5 bases and V 1 base, and 7 bases lay outside the gene matches. The CDR3 loop reads CASSLGVTSVNNEQFF. CDR3 DNA: TGTGCCAGCAGCTTAGGAGTGACTAGCGTAAACAATGAGCAGTTCTTC.

The chain has TRBV6-1 and TRBJ2-3; D not resolved. The germline V gene encodes CDR1 MNHNS and CDR2 SASEGT. The CDR3 totals 14 residues. Trimming removed 2 bases at V and 2 bases at J, with 8 bases between. CDR3 loop: CASSELLITDTQYF. The CDR3 DNA reads TGTGCCAGCAGTGAACTCCTTATCACAGATACGCAGTATTTT.

This clone was seen just once. V gene TRBV18 combines with J gene TRBJ1-1; D not certain. The CDR3 runs 12 residues. The germline V and J ends were trimmed by 4 bases and 7 bases, with 10 bases remaining between them. The germline CDR1 and CDR2 sequences are KGHSH and LQKENI. This CDR3 is CASSRSSGEAFF. CDR3 nucleotide sequence: TGTGCCAGCTCACGGTCATCGGGTGAAGCTTTCTTT.

This chain links TRBV15 with TRBJ2-7; 7 bases align to TRBD1. There are 21 residues in the CDR3. Germline CDR1 reads LNHNV; CDR2 reads YYDKDF (reference sequence). J gave up 2 bases and V 1 base, and 23 bases lay outside the gene matches. DNA for the CDR3: TGTGCCACCAGCAGAGGGAGAAGGGGACAGACAAGGGAGAGCTACACCTACGAGCAGTACTTC. Residues: CATSRGRRGQTRESYTYEQYF.

V usage is TRBV9 and J usage is TRBJ1-6; D unresolved. CDR1 is SGDLS, CDR2 YYNGEE, per germline. V dropped 0 bases and J dropped 7 bases, with 8 bases sitting between them. This CDR3 is built from 14 residues. CDR3 residues: CASSVEIENSPLHF. CDR3 DNA sequence: TGTGCCAGCAGCGTAGAGATAGAAAATTCACCCCTCCACTTT.

The chain has TRBV6-5 and TRBJ2-1; D is uncertain. This CDR3 is 15 amino acids long. Germline values: CDR1 MNHEY, CDR2 SVGAGI. The V end lost 4 bases, the J end lost 4 bases, and 14 bases lay between the germline ends. CDR3 bases: TGTGCCAGCAGTTCCGGGTCTCTAATTTACAATGAGCAGTTCTTC. Translation: CASSSGSLIYNEQFF.

CDR3: CASSAGTANYGYTF. The CDR3 DNA reads as TGTGCCAGCAGCGCCGGGACAGCCAACTATGGCTACACCTTC. The rearrangement joins TRBV5-4 to TRBJ1-2; the match to TRBD1 covers 7 bases. CDR3 length: 14 amino acids. Germline V gene data show CDR1 as SGHNT and CDR2 as YYREEE (reference sequence). The ends lost 4 bases at V and 2 bases at J; junction bases unmatched: 5. Supplemented by reference TRBV5-4 and TRBJ1-2, the full variable domain reads ETGVTQSPTHLIKTRGQQVTLRCSSQSGHNTVSWYQQALGQGPQFIFQYYREEENGRGNFPPRFSGLQFPNYSSELNVNALELDDSALYLCASSAGTANYGYTFGSGTRLTVV.

The chain is built from TRBV7-6 and TRBJ2-7; 7 bases are a match to TRBD2. V was pared by 2 bases and J by 0 bases, with 10 bases of the junction left unmatched. Per the germline V gene, CDR1 is SGHVS and CDR2 is FNYEAQ. The CDR3 runs 17 residues. Here the CDR3 reads CASSLINSASGSYEQYF. Written as DNA, the CDR3 is TGTGCCAGCAGCTTAATAAATTCGGCTAGCGGCTCCTACGAGCAGTACTTC.